This T cell receptor (beta chain) was recovered during a study of identical twins. Overall study results and limits: Zero-insertion results could be subject to partial confounding by invariant MAIT and iNKT cells.

Germline loops: CDR1 MNHEY, CDR2 SMNVEV (reference sequence). This CDR3 contains 17 residues. V was pared by 5 bases and J by 5 bases, with 12 bases of the junction left unmatched. TCRdb re-analysed the 5' RACE reads in MiXCR, keeping a single row per CDR3 protein. The table records hundreds of thousands of distinct CDR3 sequences, roughly an eighth of them present only once. As regards this clonotype: Its antigen is unknown.

These records were also assigned to another study, of yellow fever vaccine responses in identical twins. From that study: Reports say the vaccine T cell response in twins looked partly convergent and partly personalized.

This chain joins TRBV27 and TRBJ2-1; TRBD2 aligns across 10 bases. Sequences were obtained from CD8+ T cells sorted from blood. The clonotype was recovered from a woman aged 18-35 years in good health. This CDR3 reads CASSPYQREGQDNEQFF. As DNA, the CDR3 is TGTGCCAGCAGTCCCTACCAGCGGGAGGGCCAGGACAATGAGCAGTTCTTC.